These 22 T cell receptor beta chains originate from one sample sequenced in a study of shared clonotypes between healthy human individuals. TCRdb's copy holds only in-frame clones and misses some; the assay was immunoSEQ multiplex PCR. The table shows approximately 2.5 million clones, with around nine tenths occurring only once. The specimen sequenced was naive CD4+ T cells sorted from blood. Subset of the sample: CD45RA+ positively selected. These receptors were taken from a man aged 18-30 years in good health.

This clone was recorded once. This sample also contains other DNA sequences that code for the same CDR3. The CDR3 nucleotides read TGCGCCAGCAGCCTGGTTGGGAGCACAGATACGCAGTATTTT. Translated: CASSLVGSTDTQYF. This rearrangement joins TRBV5-1 to TRBJ2-3; D is unclear. The V gene's germline CDR1 is SGHRS and CDR2 YFSETQ. The CDR3 sequence is 14 residues long. The V end lost 4 bases, the J end lost 0 bases, and 9 bases lay between the germline ends.

The chain links TRBV18 to TRBJ2-4; 9 bases match TRBD1. V shed 3 bases, J shed 8 bases, and the junction held 8 bases outside the gene matches. CDR1 and CDR2 from the germline V gene are KGHSH and LQKENI. CDR3 length: 15 residues. DNA of the CDR3: TGTGCCAGCTCACCGGGAACAGGGGGCCGGTACATTCAGTACTTC. Its protein product is CASSPGTGGRYIQYF.

This clone was counted once. This chain uses TRBV4-1 with TRBJ2-5; 15 nucleotides agree with TRBD2. V lost 0 bases and J lost 5; bases outside the gene matches: 7. This CDR3 is built from 18 residues. Per the germline V gene, CDR1 is MGHRA and CDR2 is YSYEKL. CDR3 residues: CASSQDPGLAGGRETQYF. Here the CDR3 DNA reads TGCGCCAGCAGCCAAGATCCCGGACTAGCGGGGGGGCGGGAGACCCAGTACTTC.

V usage is TRBV18 and J usage is TRBJ1-5; D is undetermined. The CDR3 is 16 residues long. The V gene's germline CDR1 is KGHSH and CDR2 LQKENI. V lost 0 bases and J lost 4, with 13 bases in between. This CDR3 is CASSPPRTGWNQPQHF. The CDR3 nucleotides read TGTGCCAGCTCACCACCGCGGACGGGTTGGAATCAGCCCCAGCATTTT.

The chain links TRBV30 to TRBJ2-3; the match to TRBD1 covers 11 bases. The germline V gene encodes CDR1 GTSNPN and CDR2 SVGIG (reference sequence). Germline trimming cut 3 bases from V and 9 bases from J; bases unmatched to any gene: 8. The CDR3 extends over 14 amino acids. The CDR3 DNA follows: TGTGCCTGGAGCGTCCCGGGACAGGGGGGAACGCAGTATTTT. Amino acids: CAWSVPGQGGTQYF.

The chain employs TRBV27 and TRBJ2-3, with D perhaps matching TRBD1 or TRBD2 (6 bases each). Germline V CDR1 and CDR2: MNHEY, SMNVEV (reference sequence). CDR3 length: 16 amino acids. The ends were cut back, 6 bases at V and 0 bases at J, with 16 bases in the middle. DNA of the CDR3: TGTGCCAGCAGCCAAAAATCGGGGGCCAGCACAGATACGCAGTATTTT. Its translation: CASSQKSGASTDTQYF.

CDR3 sequence reads: CASSKLRLQGYEQYF. CDR3 nucleotide sequence: TGTGCCAGCAGCAAGCTGAGACTACAGGGGTACGAGCAGTACTTC. The V call is TRBV5-6, the J call TRBJ2-7, with 7 bases aligning to TRBD1. Germline V gene sequence: CDR1 SGHDT, CDR2 YYEEEE. J was trimmed by 4 bases and V by 4 bases; bases with no gene match: 11. The CDR3 runs to 15 residues. Based on the CDR3 plus reference TRBV5-6 and TRBJ2-7, the full variable domain is DAGVTQSPTHLIKTRGQQVTLRCSPKSGHDTVSWYQQALGQGPQFIFQYYEEEERQRGNFPDRFSGHQFPNYSSELNVNALLLGDSALYLCASSKLRLQGYEQYFGPGTRLTVT.

V gene TRBV6-5 combines with J gene TRBJ2-5, with 7 bases fitting TRBD2. The CDR3 totals 15 residues. Trimming took 5 bases from V and 4 from J; bases not matched to a gene: 10. The germline V gene has CDR1 MNHEY and CDR2 SVGAGI. The CDR3 coding sequence is TGTGCCAGCAGTCGCCTAGCGGCCCTTAGAGAGACCCAGTACTTC. This translates into CASSRLAALRETQYF.

The gene calls are TRBV6-1 and TRBJ1-5, with a possible D match to TRBD1 (6 bases). Germline V gene sequence: CDR1 MNHNS, CDR2 SASEGT. V gave up 6 bases and J gave up 11 bases, with 17 bases separating them. The length of the CDR3 is 13 residues. The CDR3 bases are TGTGCCAGCAGGCAAGACACAGCAGGGGCCCAGCATTTT. It translates to CASRQDTAGAQHF.

This clone came up a few times. This chain joins TRBV19 and TRBJ2-2, with D unclear. The CDR3 has 15 amino acids. Trimming pared 1 base from V and 1 base from J, leaving 7 bases between. Germline-derived CDR1 and CDR2 are LNHDA and SQIVND (reference sequence). The CDR3 region is CASSIGFRNTGELFF. The CDR3 DNA is TGTGCCAGTAGTATAGGTTTTAGGAACACCGGGGAGCTGTTTTTT.

Remarks on this clone: Within the sample, other DNA sequences also encode this same CDR3. Written as DNA, the CDR3 is TGTGCCAGCTCACCTACTAGCGGGAGCCCCTACGAGCAGTACTTC. Residues: CASSPTSGSPYEQYF. V and J are TRBV18 and TRBJ2-7; TRBD2 matches at 11 bases. CDR3 length: 15 amino acids. The germline gives CDR1 KGHSH, CDR2 LQKENI. Trimming at V came to 3 bases and at J to 2 bases, leaving 3 bases not matched to a gene.

The gene calls are TRBV28 and TRBJ2-1, with a possible D match to TRBD2 (5 bases). Germline V CDR1 and CDR2: MDHEN, SYDVKM. With 5 bases removed from V and 6 bases from J, the gap between germline ends came to 17 bases. The CDR3 length is 15 residues. In DNA, the CDR3 is TGTGCCAGCAGTACAACTAGAACCCTGCCCAATGAGCAGTTCTTC. It translates to CASSTTRTLPNEQFF.

This chain uses TRBV10-2 with TRBJ2-7; perhaps TRBD1 as D (6 bases). The CDR3 covers 12 residues. V was shortened by 10 bases and J by 2 bases, with 12 bases between the two germline ends. Germline lookup yields CDR1 WSHSY and CDR2 SAAADI. Here the CDR3 DNA reads TGCGCCATCCCCAGGGGTACCTACGAGCAGTACTTC. Translating it yields CAIPRGTYEQYF.

V gene TRBV10-3 combines with J gene TRBJ2-7; D not certain. There are 13 residues in the CDR3. The V end was cut by 4 bases, the J end by 7 bases, with 14 bases between. The germline CDR1 and CDR2 sequences are ENHRY and SYGVKD. The DNA of the CDR3 is TGTGCCATCAGTGGAGACTCACCTAGGGAGCAGTACTTC. The encoded protein is CAISGDSPREQYF.

The genes are TRBV5-1 and TRBJ2-7; 9 positions agree with TRBD1. V gave up 4 bases and J gave up 0 bases; unmatched junction bases: 5. The V gene's germline CDR1 is SGHRS and CDR2 YFSETQ. This CDR3 is built from 15 residues. DNA of the CDR3: TGCGCCAGCAGCAGGGACAGGGCCCTCTCCTACGAGCAGTACTTC. It yields the protein CASSRDRALSYEQYF.

V and J are TRBV5-4 and TRBJ2-1, with 12 bases aligning to TRBD2. The germline CDR1 and CDR2 sequences are SGHNT and YYREEE (reference sequence). The J segment lost 7 bases and the V segment lost 4 bases, leaving 6 bases of the junction unmatched. This CDR3 has 15 amino acids. CDR3 sequence reads: CASSKTSGGFNEQFF. The DNA for the CDR3 is TGTGCCAGCAGCAAGACTAGCGGGGGATTTAATGAGCAGTTCTTC.

The genes are TRBV7-9 and TRBJ1-1, with 10 bases matching TRBD1. Trimming at V came to 6 bases and at J to 7 bases, leaving 11 bases not matched to a gene. This CDR3 has 15 amino acids. CDR1 SEHNR and CDR2 FQNEAQ come from the germline V gene (reference sequence). CDR3 in amino acids: CASRPQQDRGNEAFF. The CDR3 bases are TGTGCCAGCAGGCCACAACAGGACAGGGGGAATGAAGCTTTCTTT. The full variable domain, its missing parts supplied by reference TRBV7-9 and TRBJ1-1, is DTGVSQNPRHKITKRGQNVTFRCDPISEHNRLYWYRQTLGQGPEFLTYFQNEAQLEKSRLLSDRFSAERPKGSFSTLEIQRTEQGDSAMYLCASRPQQDRGNEAFFGQGTRLTVV.

A note on this clone: Within the sample, other DNA sequences also encode this same CDR3. The chain links TRBV27 to TRBJ2-7; 9 bases are shared with TRBD1. V trimming: 4 bases; J trimming: 2 bases; junction bases outside the gene matches: 3. Germline V gene sequence: CDR1 MNHEY, CDR2 SMNVEV (reference sequence). This CDR3 has 14 residues. CDR3: CASSSGTGPYEQYF. The DNA for the CDR3 is TGTGCCAGCAGTTCCGGGACAGGGCCCTACGAGCAGTACTTC.

The CDR3, as DNA: TGTGCCAGCAGCGTATTCACTGGGAGGTCTGGGGCCAACGTCCTGACTTTC. This encodes CASSVFTGRSGANVLTF. The rearrangement joins TRBV9 to TRBJ2-6, with a weak D call TRBD2 (6 bases). Trimming cost V 1 base and J 1 base, with 12 bases left between them. Germline CDR1 SGDLS, CDR2 YYNGEE. The length of the CDR3 is 17 residues.

This clone was seen once. V and J are TRBV28 and TRBJ1-1; D call uncertain. The CDR3 has 14 amino acids. Per the germline V gene, CDR1 is MDHEN and CDR2 is SYDVKM. V dropped 5 bases and J dropped 1 base, with 11 bases sitting between them. This CDR3 is CASSVSRRNTEAFF. The CDR3 DNA is TGTGCCAGCAGTGTTTCGCGGAGGAACACTGAAGCTTTCTTT.

The chain links TRBV15 to TRBJ2-3; D uncertain. Germline lookup yields CDR1 LNHNV and CDR2 YYDKDF (reference sequence). CDR3 size: 15 residues. Trimming took 0 bases from V and 4 from J, leaving 11 bases between them. The chain's CDR3 is CATSRDPRIPDTQYF. The CDR3 region has the DNA TGTGCCACCAGCAGAGATCCGAGGATCCCAGATACGCAGTATTTT.

The chain combines TRBV10-3 with TRBJ1-3, with TRBD1 matching 10 bases. In germline, CDR1 is ENHRY, CDR2 SYGVKD. The CDR3 loop spans 15 amino acids. V shed 4 bases and J 2 bases; nucleotides not matched to a gene: 2. The CDR3 protein is CAISGDRGPGNTIYF. DNA for the CDR3: TGTGCCATCAGTGGAGACAGGGGGCCTGGAAACACCATATATTTT.